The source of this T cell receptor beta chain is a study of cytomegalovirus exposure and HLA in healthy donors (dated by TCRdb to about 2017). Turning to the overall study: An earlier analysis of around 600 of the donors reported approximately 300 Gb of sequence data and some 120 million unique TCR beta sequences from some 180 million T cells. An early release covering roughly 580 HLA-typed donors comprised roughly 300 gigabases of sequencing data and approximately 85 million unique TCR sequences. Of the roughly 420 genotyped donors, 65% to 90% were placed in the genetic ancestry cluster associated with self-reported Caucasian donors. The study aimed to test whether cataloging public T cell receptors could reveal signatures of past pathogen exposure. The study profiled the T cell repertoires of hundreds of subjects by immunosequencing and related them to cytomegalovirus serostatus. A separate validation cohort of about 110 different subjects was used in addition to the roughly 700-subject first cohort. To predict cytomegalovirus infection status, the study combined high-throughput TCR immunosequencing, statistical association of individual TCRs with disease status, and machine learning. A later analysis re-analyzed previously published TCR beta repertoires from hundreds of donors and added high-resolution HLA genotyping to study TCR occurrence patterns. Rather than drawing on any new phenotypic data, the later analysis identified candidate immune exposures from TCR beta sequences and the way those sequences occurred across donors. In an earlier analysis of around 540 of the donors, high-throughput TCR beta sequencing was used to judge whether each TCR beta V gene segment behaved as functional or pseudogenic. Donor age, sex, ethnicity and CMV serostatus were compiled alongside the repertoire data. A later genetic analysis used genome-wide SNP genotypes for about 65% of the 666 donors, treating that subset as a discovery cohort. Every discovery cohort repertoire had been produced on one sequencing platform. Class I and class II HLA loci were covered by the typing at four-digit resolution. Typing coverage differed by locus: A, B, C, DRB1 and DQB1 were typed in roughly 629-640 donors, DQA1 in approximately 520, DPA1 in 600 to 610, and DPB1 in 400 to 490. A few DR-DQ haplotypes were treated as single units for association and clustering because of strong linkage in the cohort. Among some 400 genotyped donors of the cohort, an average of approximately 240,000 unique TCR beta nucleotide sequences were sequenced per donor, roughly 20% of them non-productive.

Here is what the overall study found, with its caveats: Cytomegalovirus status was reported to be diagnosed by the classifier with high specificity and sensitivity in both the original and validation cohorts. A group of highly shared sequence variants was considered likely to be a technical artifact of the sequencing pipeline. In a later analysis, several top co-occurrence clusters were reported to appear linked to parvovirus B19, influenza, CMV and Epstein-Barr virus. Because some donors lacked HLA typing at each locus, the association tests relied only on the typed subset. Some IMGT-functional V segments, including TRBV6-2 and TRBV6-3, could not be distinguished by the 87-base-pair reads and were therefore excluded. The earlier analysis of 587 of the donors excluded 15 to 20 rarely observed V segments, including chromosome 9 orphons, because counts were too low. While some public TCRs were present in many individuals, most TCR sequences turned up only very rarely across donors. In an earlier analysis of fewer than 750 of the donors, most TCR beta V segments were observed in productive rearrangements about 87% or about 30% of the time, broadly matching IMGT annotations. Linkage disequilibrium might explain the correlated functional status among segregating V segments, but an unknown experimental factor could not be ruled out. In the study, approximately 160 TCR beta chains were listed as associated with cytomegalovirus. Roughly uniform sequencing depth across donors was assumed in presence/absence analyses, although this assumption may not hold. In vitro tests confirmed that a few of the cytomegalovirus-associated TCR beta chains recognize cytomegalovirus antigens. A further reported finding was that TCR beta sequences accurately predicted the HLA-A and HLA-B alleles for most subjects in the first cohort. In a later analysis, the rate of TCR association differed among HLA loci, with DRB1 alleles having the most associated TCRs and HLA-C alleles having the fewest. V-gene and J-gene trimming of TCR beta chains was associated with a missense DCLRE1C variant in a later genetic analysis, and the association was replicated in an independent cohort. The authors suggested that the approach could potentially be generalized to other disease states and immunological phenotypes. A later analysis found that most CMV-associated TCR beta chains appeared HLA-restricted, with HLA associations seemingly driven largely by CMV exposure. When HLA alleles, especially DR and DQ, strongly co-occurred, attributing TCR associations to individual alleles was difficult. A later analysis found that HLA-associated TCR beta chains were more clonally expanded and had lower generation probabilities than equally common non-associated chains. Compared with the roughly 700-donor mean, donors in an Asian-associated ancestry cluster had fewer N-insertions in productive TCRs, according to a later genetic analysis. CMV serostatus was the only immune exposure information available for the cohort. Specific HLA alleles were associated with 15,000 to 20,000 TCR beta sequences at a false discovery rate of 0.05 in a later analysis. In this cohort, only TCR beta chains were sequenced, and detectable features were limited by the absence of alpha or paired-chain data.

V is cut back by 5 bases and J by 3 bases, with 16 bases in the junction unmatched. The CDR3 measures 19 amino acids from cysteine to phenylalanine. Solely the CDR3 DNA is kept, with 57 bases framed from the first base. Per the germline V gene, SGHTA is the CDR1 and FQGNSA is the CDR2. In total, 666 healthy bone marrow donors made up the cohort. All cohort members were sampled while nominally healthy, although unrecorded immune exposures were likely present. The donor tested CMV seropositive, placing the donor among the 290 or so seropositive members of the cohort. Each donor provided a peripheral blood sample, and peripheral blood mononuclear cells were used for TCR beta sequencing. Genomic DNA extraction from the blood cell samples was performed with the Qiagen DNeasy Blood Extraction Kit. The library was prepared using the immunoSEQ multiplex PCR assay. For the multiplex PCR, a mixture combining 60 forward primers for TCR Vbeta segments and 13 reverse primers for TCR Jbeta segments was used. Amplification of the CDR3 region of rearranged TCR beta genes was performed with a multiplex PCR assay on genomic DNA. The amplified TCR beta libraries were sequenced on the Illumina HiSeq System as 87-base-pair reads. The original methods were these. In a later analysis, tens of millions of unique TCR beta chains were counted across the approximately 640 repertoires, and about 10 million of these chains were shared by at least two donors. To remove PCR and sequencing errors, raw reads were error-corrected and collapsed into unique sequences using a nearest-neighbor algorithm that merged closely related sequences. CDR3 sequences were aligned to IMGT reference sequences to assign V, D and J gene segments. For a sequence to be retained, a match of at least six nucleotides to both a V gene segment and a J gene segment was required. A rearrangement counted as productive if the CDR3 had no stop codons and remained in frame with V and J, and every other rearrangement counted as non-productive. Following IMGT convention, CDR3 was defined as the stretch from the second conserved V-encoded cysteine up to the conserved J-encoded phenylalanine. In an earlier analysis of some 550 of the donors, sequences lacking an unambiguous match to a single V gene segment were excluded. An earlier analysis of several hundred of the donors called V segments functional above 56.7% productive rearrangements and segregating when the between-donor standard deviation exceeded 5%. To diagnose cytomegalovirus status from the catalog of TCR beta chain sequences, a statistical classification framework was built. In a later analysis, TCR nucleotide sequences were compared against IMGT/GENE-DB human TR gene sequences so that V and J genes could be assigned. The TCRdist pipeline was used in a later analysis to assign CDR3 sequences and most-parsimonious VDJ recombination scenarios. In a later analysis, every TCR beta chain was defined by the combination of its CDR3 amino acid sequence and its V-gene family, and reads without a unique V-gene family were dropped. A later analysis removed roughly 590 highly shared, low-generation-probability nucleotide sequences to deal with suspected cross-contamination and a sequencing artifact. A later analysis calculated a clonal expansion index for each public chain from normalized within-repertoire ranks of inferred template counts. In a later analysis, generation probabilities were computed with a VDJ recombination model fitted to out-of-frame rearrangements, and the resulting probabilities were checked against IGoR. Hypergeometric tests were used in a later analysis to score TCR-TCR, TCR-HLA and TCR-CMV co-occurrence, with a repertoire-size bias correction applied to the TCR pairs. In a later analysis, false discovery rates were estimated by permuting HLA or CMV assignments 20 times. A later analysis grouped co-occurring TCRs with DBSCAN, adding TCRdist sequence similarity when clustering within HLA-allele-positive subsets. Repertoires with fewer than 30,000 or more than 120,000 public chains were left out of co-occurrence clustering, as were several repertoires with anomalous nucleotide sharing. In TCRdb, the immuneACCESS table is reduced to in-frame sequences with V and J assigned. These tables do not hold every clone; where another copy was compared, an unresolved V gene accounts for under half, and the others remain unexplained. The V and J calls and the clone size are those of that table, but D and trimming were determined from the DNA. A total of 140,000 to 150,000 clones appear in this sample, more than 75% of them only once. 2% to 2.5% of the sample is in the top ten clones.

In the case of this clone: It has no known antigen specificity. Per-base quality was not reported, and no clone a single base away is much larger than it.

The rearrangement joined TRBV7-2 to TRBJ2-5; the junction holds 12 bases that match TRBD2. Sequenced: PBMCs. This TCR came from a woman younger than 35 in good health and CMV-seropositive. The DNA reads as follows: TGTGCCAGCAGCAGACCTAGCGGGGGGGCCGCCTTTTTAGAAGAGACCCAGTACTTC. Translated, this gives CASSRPSGGAAFLEETQYF. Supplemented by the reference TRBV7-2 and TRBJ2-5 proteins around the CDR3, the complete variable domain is GAGVSQSPSNKVTEKGKDVELRCDPISGHTALYWYRQSLGQGLEFLIYFQGNSAPDKSGLPSDRFSAERTGGSVSTLTIQRTQQEDSAVYLCASSRPSGGAAFLEETQYFGPGTRLLVL.